This T cell receptor (beta chain) was sequenced in a study of CD8 T cells in Susac syndrome. General study findings and limits: The total CD8+ repertoires contained around 15 Susac-specific public clones, and the CD8+ TEMRA repertoires contained roughly 5.

RNA, at roughly 0.5 to 1 ug, was reverse transcribed with random hexamers. TCR beta CDR3 was amplified by immunoSEQ multiplex PCR. This amplification extended across 54 Vbeta and 13 Jbeta segments. Via MiXCR, TCRdb re-called the immunoSEQ multiplex PCR reads, giving one row per CDR3 protein. The table includes approximately 120,000 distinct CDR3 sequences, 90% to 95% detected once. The germline V gene encodes CDR1 MGHRA and CDR2 YSYEKL. This CDR3 has 14 residues. Trimming left V 0 bases short and J 7 bases short, with 12 bases between. With respect to this clonotype: No antigen is known for it.

Sequenced sample: CD8+ T cells from PBMCs. V is TRBV4-1 and J is TRBJ1-1; D not resolved. This receptor was obtained from a human donor with Susac syndrome. The CDR3 sequence is CASSQDSVADEAFF. The CDR3 DNA reads TGCGCCAGCAGCCAAGATTCGGTGGCAGATGAAGCTTTCTTT.